The 8 T cell receptor beta chains below were found in one sample sequenced in a study of blood T cell repertoires in COVID-19. Sequencing was performed with immunoSEQ multiplex PCR; in TCRdb, only in-frame clones are kept and a portion is missing. The table lists hundreds of thousands of clones, 85% to 90% of them singletons, with about 4.5% in the top ten. Sequencing was performed on peripheral blood. The source of these receptors is a woman under 40 with acute or convalescent COVID-19.

The chain combines TRBV9 with TRBJ1-3; D not resolved. Trimming stripped 0 bases from V and 4 bases from J, with 14 bases between. CDR3 size: 16 residues. Germline V lookup: CDR1 SGDLS, CDR2 YYNGEE. CDR3 sequence (DNA): TGTGCCAGCAGCGTAGATCCTGGGAGTGGCGGAAACACCATATATTTT. Its protein product is CASSVDPGSGGNTIYF. Full variable domain (remainder filled in from reference TRBV9 and TRBJ1-3): DSGVTQTPKHLITATGQRVTLRCSPRSGDLSVYWYQQSLDQGLQFLIQYYNGEERAKGNILERFSAQQFPDLHSELNLSSLELGDSALYFCASSVDPGSGGNTIYFGEGSWLTVV.

The chain uses TRBV2 and TRBJ1-5, with TRBD1 matching over 7 bases. CDR1 is SNHLY and CDR2 is FYNNEI in the germline V gene. The CDR3 is 15 residues long. With V trimmed by 2 bases and J by 0 bases, 1 base remained unmatched. The CDR3 region has the DNA TGTGCCAGCAGTGAACCAGGGGGTAGCAATCAGCCCCAGCATTTT. This codes for CASSEPGGSNQPQHF.

The chain couples TRBV10-3 to TRBJ2-5; the D gene is possibly TRBD2 (7 bases). Germline V CDR1 and CDR2: ENHRY, SYGVKD. This CDR3 has 16 residues. V dropped 3 bases and J dropped 4 bases, with 18 bases sitting between them. The CDR3 protein is CAISEREQGGRETQYF. The CDR3 nucleotides read TGTGCCATCAGTGAAAGGGAACAGGGAGGGCGAGAGACCCAGTACTTC.

This clone was detected once. The CDR3 coding sequence is TGTGCCACCAGTGACTCCGGGACAGTGAACCCATCATATTATGGCTACACCTTC. Its translation: CATSDSGTVNPSYYGYTF. This chain uses TRBV24-1 with TRBJ1-2; 7 bases match TRBD1. The CDR3 spans 18 residues. Trimming took 4 bases from V and 5 from J; bases not matched to a gene: 18. Per germline, CDR1 KGHDR and CDR2 SFDVKD.

The J gene is TRBJ2-1, the V gene TRBV5-1; 11 bases map to TRBD1. Trimming cost V 3 bases and J 2 bases; bases outside gene matches: 1. The CDR3 has 15 residues. The germline gives CDR1 SGHRS, CDR2 YFSETQ. CDR3 in amino acids: CASSWGQGAYNEQFF. CDR3 DNA: TGCGCCAGCAGCTGGGGACAGGGGGCCTACAATGAGCAGTTCTTC.

The chain combines TRBV24-1 with TRBJ1-5; 7 positions match TRBD1. Germline-derived CDR1 and CDR2 are KGHDR and SFDVKD. The CDR3 length is 12 residues. V was pared by 10 bases and J by 7 bases, with 6 bases of the junction left unmatched. The CDR3 loop reads CATSHRGQPQHF. For the CDR3, the DNA is TGTGCCACATCTCACAGGGGACAGCCCCAGCATTTT.

This clone appeared once. This chain uses TRBV25-1 with TRBJ2-7, with a weak D call TRBD1 (5 bases). Germline CDR1 MGHDK, CDR2 SYGVNS. Deletions cut 4 bases from V and 7 bases from J, with 14 bases between. The CDR3 has 13 amino acids. The CDR3 here is CASSGQKSREQYF. CDR3 nucleotide sequence: TGTGCCAGCAGTGGACAGAAGTCTAGGGAGCAGTACTTC.

CDR3 sequence: CASSQGGQGVTNFEKLFF. As DNA, the CDR3 is TGTGCCAGCAGCCAAGGTGGACAGGGGGTGACGAATTTTGAAAAACTGTTTTTT. This chain links TRBV14 with TRBJ1-4, with 10 bases aligning to TRBD1. The CDR3 totals 18 residues. The germline V gene has CDR1 SGHDN and CDR2 FVKESK. V dropped 1 base and J dropped 7; count of bases not matched to a gene: 12.